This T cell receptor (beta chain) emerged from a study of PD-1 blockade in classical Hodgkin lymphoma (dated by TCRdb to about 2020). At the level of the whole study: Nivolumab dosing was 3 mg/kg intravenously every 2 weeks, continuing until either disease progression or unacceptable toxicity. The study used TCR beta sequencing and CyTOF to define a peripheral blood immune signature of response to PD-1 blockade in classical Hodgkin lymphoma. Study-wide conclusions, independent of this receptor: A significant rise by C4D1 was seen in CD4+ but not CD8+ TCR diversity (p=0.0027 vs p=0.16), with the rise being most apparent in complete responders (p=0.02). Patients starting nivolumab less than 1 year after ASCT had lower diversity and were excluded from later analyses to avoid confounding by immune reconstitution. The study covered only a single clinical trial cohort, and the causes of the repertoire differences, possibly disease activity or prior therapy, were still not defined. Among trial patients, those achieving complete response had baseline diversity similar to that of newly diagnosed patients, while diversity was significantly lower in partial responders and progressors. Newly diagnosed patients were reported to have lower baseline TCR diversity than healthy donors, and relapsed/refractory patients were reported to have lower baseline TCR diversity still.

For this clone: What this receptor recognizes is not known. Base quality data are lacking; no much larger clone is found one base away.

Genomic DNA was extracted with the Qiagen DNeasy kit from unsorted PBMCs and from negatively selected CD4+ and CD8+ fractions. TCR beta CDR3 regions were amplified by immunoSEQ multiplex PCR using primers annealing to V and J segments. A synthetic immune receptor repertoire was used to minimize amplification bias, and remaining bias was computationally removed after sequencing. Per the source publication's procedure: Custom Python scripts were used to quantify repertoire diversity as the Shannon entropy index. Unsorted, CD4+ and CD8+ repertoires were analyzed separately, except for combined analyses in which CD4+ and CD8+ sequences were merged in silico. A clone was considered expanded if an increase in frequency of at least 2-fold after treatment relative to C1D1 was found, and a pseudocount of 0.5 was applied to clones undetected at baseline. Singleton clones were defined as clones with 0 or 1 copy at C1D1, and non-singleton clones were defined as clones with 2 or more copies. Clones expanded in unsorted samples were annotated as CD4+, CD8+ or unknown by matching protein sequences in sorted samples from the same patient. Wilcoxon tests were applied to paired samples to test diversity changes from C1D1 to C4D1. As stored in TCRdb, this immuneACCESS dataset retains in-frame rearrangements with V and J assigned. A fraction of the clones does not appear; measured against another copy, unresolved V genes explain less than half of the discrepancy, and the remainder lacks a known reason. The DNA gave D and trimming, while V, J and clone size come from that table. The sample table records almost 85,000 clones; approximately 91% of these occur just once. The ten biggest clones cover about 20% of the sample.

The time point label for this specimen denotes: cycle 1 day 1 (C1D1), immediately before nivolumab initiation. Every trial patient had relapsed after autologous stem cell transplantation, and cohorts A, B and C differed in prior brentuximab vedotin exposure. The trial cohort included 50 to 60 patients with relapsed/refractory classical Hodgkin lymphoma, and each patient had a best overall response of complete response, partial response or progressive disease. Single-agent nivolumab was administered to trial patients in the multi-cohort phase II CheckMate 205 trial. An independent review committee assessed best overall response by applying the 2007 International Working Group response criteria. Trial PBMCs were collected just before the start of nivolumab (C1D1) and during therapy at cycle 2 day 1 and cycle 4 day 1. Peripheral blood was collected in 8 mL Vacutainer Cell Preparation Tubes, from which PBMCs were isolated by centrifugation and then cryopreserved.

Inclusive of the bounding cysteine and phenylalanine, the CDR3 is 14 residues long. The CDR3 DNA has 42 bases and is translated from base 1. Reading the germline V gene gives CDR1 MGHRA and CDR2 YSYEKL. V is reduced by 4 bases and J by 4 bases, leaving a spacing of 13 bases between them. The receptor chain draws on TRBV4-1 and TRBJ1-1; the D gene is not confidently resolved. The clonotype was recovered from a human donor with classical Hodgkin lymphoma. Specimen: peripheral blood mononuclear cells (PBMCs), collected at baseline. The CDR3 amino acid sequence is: CASSPGPMGTEAFF. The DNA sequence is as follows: TGCGCCAGCAGCCCGGGCCCCATGGGCACTGAAGCTTTCTTT.